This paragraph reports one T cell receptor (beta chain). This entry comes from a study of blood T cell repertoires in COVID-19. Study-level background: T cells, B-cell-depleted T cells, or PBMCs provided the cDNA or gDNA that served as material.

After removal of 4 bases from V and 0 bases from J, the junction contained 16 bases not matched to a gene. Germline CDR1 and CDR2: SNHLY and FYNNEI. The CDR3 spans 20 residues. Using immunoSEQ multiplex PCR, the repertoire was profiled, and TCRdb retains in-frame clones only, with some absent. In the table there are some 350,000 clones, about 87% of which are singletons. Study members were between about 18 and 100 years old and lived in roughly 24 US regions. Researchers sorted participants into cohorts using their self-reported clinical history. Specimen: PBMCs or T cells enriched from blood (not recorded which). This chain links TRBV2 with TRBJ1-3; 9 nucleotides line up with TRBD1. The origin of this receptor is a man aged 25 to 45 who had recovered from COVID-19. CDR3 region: CASSAFRDRVLTGSGNTIYF. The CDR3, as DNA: TGTGCCAGCAGTGCTTTTCGGGACAGGGTTCTTACGGGCTCTGGAAACACCATATATTTT.